This T cell receptor beta chain was observed in a study of cytomegalovirus exposure and HLA in healthy donors. In its sample, this clone was seen once. PCR amplification relied on 60 Vbeta primers (plus 13 Jbeta primers). Sequencing used immunoSEQ multiplex PCR; TCRdb keeps in-frame clones, though not all of them. The profile shows fewer than 120,000 clones, about three quarters of them singletons. CDR3 size: 15 residues. V dropped 0 bases and J dropped 9; count of bases not matched to a gene: 7. CDR1 and CDR2 (germline): KGHSH, LQKENI. The sample was PBMCs. This receptor was identified in a woman aged 60-75 years in good health and CMV-seropositive. V and J are TRBV18 and TRBJ2-4, with 8 bases aligning to TRBD1. CDR3 coding DNA: TGTGCCAGCTCACCACCAGGACAGGGAAGGAGCATTCAGTACTTC. This codes for CASSPPGQGRSIQYF.